Listed here are 13 T cell receptor beta chains from one sample, sequenced in a study of T-cell memory formation after mild COVID-19. Each CDR3 protein is one row after TCRdb ran MiXCR on the 5' RACE reads. The sample contains hundreds of thousands of distinct CDR3 sequences, roughly 17% of which appear only once. The sequencing sample was made of PBMCs or a T cell subset sorted from them (not recorded which). These receptors all come from an adult woman who had mild COVID-19 (a few samples of this study predate the infection). Cell type and time point are not known.

There are a few counts of this clonotype. The CDR3 region has the DNA TGTGCCAGTAGTATTGGGGGGCCCCAAGAGCAGTTCTTC. It codes for CASSIGGPQEQFF. The V gene is TRBV19, the J gene TRBJ2-1; D may correspond to TRBD1 or TRBD2 (6 bases each). Trimming cost V 3 bases and J 10 bases, with 13 bases left between them. Germline values: CDR1 LNHDA, CDR2 SQIVND (reference sequence). The CDR3 runs 13 residues. The complete variable domain, with remaining parts taken from reference TRBV19 and TRBJ2-1, reads DGGITQSPKYLFRKEGQNVTLSCEQNLNHDAMYWYRQDPGQGLRLIYYSQIVNDFQKGDIAEGYSVSREKKESFPLTVTSAQKNPTAFYLCASSIGGPQEQFFGPGTRLTVL.

In its sample, this clonotype was seen a few times. The chain carries TRBV6-6 and TRBJ2-2; D is undetermined. Trimming removed 6 bases from V and 1 base from J, with 6 bases in between. The CDR3 loop spans 13 amino acids. The germline V gene encodes CDR1 MNHNY and CDR2 SVGAGI (reference sequence). CDR3: CASRIKNTGELFF. The CDR3 region has the DNA TGTGCCAGCAGGATTAAGAACACCGGGGAGCTGTTTTTT.

DNA for the CDR3: TGTGCCAGCTCACCACTGGGGACAGGAATAGCCAAAAACATTCAGTACTTC. This gives the protein CASSPLGTGIAKNIQYF. This rearrangement joins TRBV18 to TRBJ2-4, with 8 bases that match TRBD1. After removal of 1 base from V and 0 bases from J, the junction contained 5 bases not matched to a gene. This CDR3 spans 17 amino acids. Germline V lookup: CDR1 KGHSH, CDR2 LQKENI.

V is TRBV29-1 and J is TRBJ2-7; TRBD2 agrees at 12 bases. Germline-derived CDR1 and CDR2 are SQVTM and ANQGSEA. This CDR3 has 12 amino acids. Trimming removed 6 bases from V and 3 bases from J; junction bases left unmatched: 0. This chain's CDR3 is CSVTSGSYEQYF. The CDR3 nucleotides are TGCAGCGTGACTAGCGGGAGCTACGAGCAGTACTTC.

J is TRBJ2-3 and V is TRBV24-1, with no clear D. Germline CDR1 is KGHDR and CDR2 is SFDVKD. The ends were cut back, 0 bases at V and 6 bases at J, with 3 bases in the middle. The CDR3 extends over 12 amino acids. This CDR3 reads CATSDLADTQYF. For the CDR3, the DNA is TGTGCCACCAGTGATTTGGCCGATACGCAGTATTTT.

The chain has TRBV7-3 and TRBJ2-5; 10 bases line up with TRBD2. From germline, CDR1 is SGHTA and CDR2 FQGTGA. After removal of 5 bases from V and 5 bases from J, the junction contained 8 bases not matched to a gene. This CDR3 comprises 15 residues. The CDR3 is CASSPTSGVRETQYF. In DNA form, the CDR3 reads TGTGCCAGCAGCCCAACTAGCGGGGTCAGGGAGACCCAGTACTTC. Full variable domain (missing parts from reference TRBV7-3 and TRBJ2-5): GAGVSQTPSNKVTEKGKYVELRCDPISGHTALYWYRQSLGQGPEFLIYFQGTGAADDSGLPNDRFFAVRPEGSVSTLKIQRTERGDSAVYLCASSPTSGVRETQYFGPGTRLLVL.

This clonotype turned up a few times. The rearrangement uses TRBV25-1 and TRBJ1-3; D is undetermined. V was cut by 2 bases and J by 1 base, with 9 bases left in between. The CDR3 contains 15 residues. The germline gives CDR1 MGHDK, CDR2 SYGVNS. The CDR3 loop reads CASSEGRASGNTIYF. The DNA for the CDR3 is TGTGCCAGCAGTGAAGGAAGAGCTTCTGGAAACACCATATATTTT.

This clonotype was counted between two and nine times. The chain couples TRBV21-1 to TRBJ1-2; the D call of TRBD1 is as the table states it, not checked on the DNA. TRBV21-1 is a pseudogene segment. The CDR3 consists of 14 residues. The CDR3 loop is CASSKGPTTQFTTF. The CDR3 nucleotides read TGTGCCAGCAGCAAAGGCCCCACAACCCAGTTTACCACCTTC.

The J gene is TRBJ2-7, the V gene TRBV7-9; no definite D call. V was pared by 5 bases and J by 5 bases, with 19 bases between. Germline V gene sequence: CDR1 SEHNR, CDR2 FQNEAQ (reference sequence). The CDR3 runs 15 residues. The CDR3 DNA follows: TGTGCCAGCAGCCCTACGCAGAGCCCATGGGACGAGCAGTACTTC. It specifies CASSPTQSPWDEQYF.

Only a few counts were recorded for this clonotype. The chain couples TRBV7-9 to TRBJ1-3, with 7 bases that match TRBD1. CDR1 SEHNR and CDR2 FQNEAQ come from the germline V gene (reference sequence). With 3 bases clipped from V and 3 bases from J, the junction kept 14 bases outside the gene matches. The length of the CDR3 is 18 residues. Here the CDR3 DNA reads TGTGCCAGCAGCTTCTTATACCCCTCGGCAGGGGGTGGAAACACCATATATTTT. This translates into CASSFLYPSAGGGNTIYF.

The CDR3 coding sequence is TGTGCCAGCTGGGGAGGGCCGGGGTACGAGCAGTACTTC. Encoded protein: CASWGGPGYEQYF. The chain recombines TRBV9 with TRBJ2-7; 7 nucleotides line up with TRBD2. The CDR3 is 13 residues long. V trimming: 7 bases; J trimming: 4 bases; junction bases outside the gene matches: 8. CDR1 and CDR2 from the germline V gene are SGDLS and YYNGEE.

A few counts support this clonotype. This chain's CDR3 is CASRNGLAESDTQYF. The CDR3 DNA reads as TGTGCCAGCAGAAACGGACTAGCGGAATCAGATACGCAGTATTTT. The genes are TRBV6-2 or TRBV6-3 and TRBJ2-3; 10 nucleotides line up with TRBD2. The CDR3 is 15 residues long. Germline V lookup: CDR1 MNHEY, CDR2 SVGEGT. Unmatched junction bases numbered 7, after V lost 6 bases and J lost 4 bases.

CDR3 DNA sequence: TGCAGTGCTAGAGATCTGGGGAGCCTCGTCACCGGGGAGCTGTTTTTT. Translated: CSARDLGSLVTGELFF. This sequence joins TRBV20-1 and TRBJ2-2; perhaps TRBD2 as D (5 bases). The CDR3 length is 16 residues. CDR1 and CDR2 from the germline V gene are DFQATT and SNEGSKA (reference sequence). Trimming took 0 bases from V and 4 from J, leaving 15 bases between them.